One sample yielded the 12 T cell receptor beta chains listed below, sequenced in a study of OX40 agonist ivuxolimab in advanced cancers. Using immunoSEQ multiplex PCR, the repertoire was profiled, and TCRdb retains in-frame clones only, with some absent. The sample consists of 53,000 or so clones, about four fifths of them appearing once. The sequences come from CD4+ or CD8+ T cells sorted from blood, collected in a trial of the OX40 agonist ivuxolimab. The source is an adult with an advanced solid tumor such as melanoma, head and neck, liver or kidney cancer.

CDR3 nucleotide sequence: TGTGCCAGCTCACCTAGTGGCACCTACGAGCAGTACTTC. Encoded protein: CASSPSGTYEQYF. J is TRBJ2-7 and V is TRBV18; D gene uncertain. V was clipped by 3 bases and J by 2 bases, with 8 bases between them. Germline V gene lookup returns CDR1 KGHSH and CDR2 LQKENI. There are 13 residues in the CDR3.

CDR3 DNA: TGTGCCAGCAGCCCCTCCGGGACAGTCAGGGACACTGAAGCTTTCTTT. Its translation: CASSPSGTVRDTEAFF. V gene TRBV7-3 combines with J gene TRBJ1-1; 7 bases match TRBD1. Germline V lookup: CDR1 SGHTA, CDR2 FQGTGA. The CDR3 has 16 residues. Losses at the gene ends were 5 bases for V and 3 bases for J; bases not matched to a gene: 12. The whole variable domain, filled in from reference TRBV7-3 and TRBJ1-1, reads GAGVSQTPSNKVTEKGKYVELRCDPISGHTALYWYRQSLGQGPEFLIYFQGTGAADDSGLPNDRFFAVRPEGSVSTLKIQRTERGDSAVYLCASSPSGTVRDTEAFFGQGTRLTVV.

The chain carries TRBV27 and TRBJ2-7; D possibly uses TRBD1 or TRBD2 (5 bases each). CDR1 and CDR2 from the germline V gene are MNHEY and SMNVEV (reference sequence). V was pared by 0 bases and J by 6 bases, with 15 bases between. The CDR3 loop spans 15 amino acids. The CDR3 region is CASSLSGTVSIEQYF. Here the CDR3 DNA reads TGTGCCAGCAGTTTATCCGGGACGGTGTCTATCGAGCAGTACTTC.

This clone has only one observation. The CDR3 sequence: CASSFGPMNTEAFF. The CDR3 bases are TGTGCCAGCAGCTTTGGTCCCATGAACACTGAAGCTTTCTTT. The chain has TRBV7-2 and TRBJ1-1; D remains ambiguous. V shed 3 bases and J shed 0 bases, with 8 bases lying between them. Germline CDR1 SGHTA, CDR2 FQGNSA. The CDR3 is 14 amino acids.

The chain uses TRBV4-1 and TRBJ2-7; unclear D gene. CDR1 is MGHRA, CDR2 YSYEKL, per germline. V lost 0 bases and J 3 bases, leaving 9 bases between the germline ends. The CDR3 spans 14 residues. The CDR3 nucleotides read TGCGCCAGCAGCCAAGAGTACCGTAACTACGAGCAGTACTTC. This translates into CASSQEYRNYEQYF.

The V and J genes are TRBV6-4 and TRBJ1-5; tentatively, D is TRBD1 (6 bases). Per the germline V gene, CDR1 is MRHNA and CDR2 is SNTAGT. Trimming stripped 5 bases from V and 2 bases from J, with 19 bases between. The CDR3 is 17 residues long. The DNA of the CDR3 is TGTGCCAGCAGTTGTCCCGAAGGGGGACTATGCAATCAGCCCCAGCATTTT. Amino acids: CASSCPEGGLCNQPQHF.

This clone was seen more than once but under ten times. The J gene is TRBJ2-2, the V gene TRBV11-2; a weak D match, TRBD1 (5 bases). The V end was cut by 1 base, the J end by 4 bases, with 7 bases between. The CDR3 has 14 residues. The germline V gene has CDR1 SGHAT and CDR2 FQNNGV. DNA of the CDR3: TGTGCCAGCAGCTTAGGACAGACCACCGGGGAGCTGTTTTTT. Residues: CASSLGQTTGELFF.

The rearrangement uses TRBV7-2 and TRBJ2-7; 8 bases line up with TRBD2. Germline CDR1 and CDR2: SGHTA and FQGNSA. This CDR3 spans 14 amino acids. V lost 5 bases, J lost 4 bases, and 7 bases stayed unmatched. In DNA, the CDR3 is TGTGCCAGCAGCCCCCGGACTAGCAGGTACGAGCAGTACTTC. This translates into CASSPRTSRYEQYF. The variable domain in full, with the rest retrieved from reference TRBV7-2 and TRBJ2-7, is GAGVSQSPSNKVTEKGKDVELRCDPISGHTALYWYRQSLGQGLEFLIYFQGNSAPDKSGLPSDRFSAERTGGSVSTLTIQRTQQEDSAVYLCASSPRTSRYEQYFGPGTRLTVT.

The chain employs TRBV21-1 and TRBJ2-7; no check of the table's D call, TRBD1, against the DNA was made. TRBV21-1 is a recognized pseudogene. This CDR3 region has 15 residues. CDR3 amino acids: CASSKGWDSAYEQYF. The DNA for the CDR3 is TGTGCCAGCAGCAAAGGGTGGGACAGTGCCTACGAGCAGTACTTC.

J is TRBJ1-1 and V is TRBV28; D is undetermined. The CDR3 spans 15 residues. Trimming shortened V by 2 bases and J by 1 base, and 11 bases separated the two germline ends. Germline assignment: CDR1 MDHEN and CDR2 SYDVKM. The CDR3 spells CASSLPGGTNTEAFF. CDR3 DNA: TGTGCCAGCAGTTTACCAGGAGGTACGAACACTGAAGCTTTCTTT.

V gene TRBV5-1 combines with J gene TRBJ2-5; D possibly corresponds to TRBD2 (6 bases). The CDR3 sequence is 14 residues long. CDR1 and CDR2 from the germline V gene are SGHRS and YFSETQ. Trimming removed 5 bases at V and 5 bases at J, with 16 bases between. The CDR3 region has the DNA TGCGCCAGCAGTATACGCGGAGGGGAGGAGACCCAGTACTTC. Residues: CASSIRGGEETQYF. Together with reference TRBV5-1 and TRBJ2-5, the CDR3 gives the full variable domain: KAGVTQTPRYLIKTRGQQVTLSCSPISGHRSVSWYQQTPGQGLQFLFEYFSETQRNKGNFPGRFSGRQFSNSRSEMNVSTLELGDSALYLCASSIRGGEETQYFGPGTRLLVL.

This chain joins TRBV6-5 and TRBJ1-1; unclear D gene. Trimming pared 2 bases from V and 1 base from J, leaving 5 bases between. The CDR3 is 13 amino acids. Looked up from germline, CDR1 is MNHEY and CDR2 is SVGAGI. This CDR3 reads CASSYRGNTEAFF. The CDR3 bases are TGTGCCAGCAGTTACCGGGGGAACACTGAAGCTTTCTTT.